These 11 T cell receptor beta chains originate from one sample sequenced in a study of T cells in localized non-small cell lung cancer. TCRdb's copy holds only in-frame clones and misses some; the assay was immunoSEQ multiplex PCR. The data contain tens of thousands of clones, 85% to 90% of them singletons. Source: peripheral blood, taken before any cancer treatment. The receptor set was obtained from a male donor at least 60 years old with stage I lung adenocarcinoma.

The chain joins TRBV5-5 to TRBJ2-2, with 7 bases that match TRBD2. Looked up from germline, CDR1 is SGHKS and CDR2 is YYEKEE (reference sequence). CDR3 size: 16 residues. Trimming took 5 bases from V and 1 from J; bases not matched to a gene: 8. CDR3 bases: TGTGCCAGCAGTCCCCCGGCGGGGGTGAACACCGGGGAGCTGTTTTTT. This codes for CASSPPAGVNTGELFF.

This clone was detected once. This chain connects TRBV18 to TRBJ1-2; D is possibly TRBD1 (5 bases). The length of the CDR3 is 16 residues. V lost 6 bases, J lost 4 bases, and 21 bases lay in between. The germline gives CDR1 KGHSH, CDR2 LQKENI. This CDR3 reads CASSNQEDVGAYGYTF. The DNA for the CDR3 is TGTGCCAGCTCTAACCAGGAGGACGTTGGGGCCTATGGCTACACCTTC.

The V call is TRBV20-1, the J call TRBJ2-1; maybe TRBD1 (6 bases). With 4 bases removed from V and 8 bases from J, the gap between germline ends came to 9 bases. Germline V CDR1 and CDR2: DFQATT, SNEGSKA (reference sequence). The CDR3 has 11 residues. Here the CDR3 DNA reads TGCAGTGCTACGAGGGGGTATGAGCAGTTCTTC. Amino acid sequence: CSATRGYEQFF.

The CDR3 protein is CASSDGSSYNEQFF. The DNA for the CDR3 is TGCGCCAGCAGCGACGGTAGCTCCTACAATGAGCAGTTCTTC. The V gene is TRBV4-3, the J gene TRBJ2-1; D not certain. The ends were cut back, 5 bases at V and 0 bases at J, with 8 bases in the middle. Germline loops: CDR1 LGHNA, CDR2 YSLEER. The CDR3 contains 14 residues.

This chain links TRBV27 with TRBJ2-3, with 8 bases fitting TRBD2. This CDR3 spans 15 amino acids. Germline V gene sequence: CDR1 MNHEY, CDR2 SMNVEV (reference sequence). J gave up 3 bases and V 8 bases, and 10 bases lay outside the gene matches. The CDR3 spells CASSRGRGGTDTQYF. In nucleotides, the CDR3 is TGTGCCAGCTCTCGCGGTCGGGGGGGGACAGATACGCAGTATTTT.

The V call is TRBV18, the J call TRBJ2-7; TRBD1 aligns across 10 bases. The CDR3 contains 15 residues. After removal of 5 bases from V and 3 bases from J, the junction contained 7 bases not matched to a gene. Looked up from germline, CDR1 is KGHSH and CDR2 is LQKENI. CDR3 coding DNA: TGTGCCAGCTCATCGCGGACAGGGGGTCACTACGAGCAGTACTTC. This translates into CASSSRTGGHYEQYF.

The rearrangement joins TRBV10-2 to TRBJ1-1; D uncertain. The CDR3 extends over 12 amino acids. Germline V lookup: CDR1 WSHSY, CDR2 SAAADI. Trimming pared 3 bases from V and 5 bases from J, leaving 7 bases between. In DNA, the CDR3 is TGCGCCAGCAGTGAACTGGGGACTGAAGCTTTCTTT. It specifies CASSELGTEAFF.

This chain links TRBV5-6 with TRBJ2-7, with TRBD2 as a possible D gene (5 bases). Germline-derived CDR1 and CDR2 are SGHDT and YYEEEE. Trimming left V 4 bases short and J 6 bases short, with 11 bases between. The CDR3 consists of 12 residues. DNA of the CDR3: TGTGCCAGCAGCCTACTCGCGGGCGAGCAGTACTTC. Protein product: CASSLLAGEQYF.

The chain carries TRBV5-6 and TRBJ2-7, with 8 bases matching TRBD1. The germline CDR1 and CDR2 sequences are SGHDT and YYEEEE. V trimming: 4 bases; J trimming: 6 bases; junction bases outside the gene matches: 6. The length of the CDR3 is 13 residues. CDR3 nucleotides: TGTGCCAGCAGCCTTGACAGGGGAGGCGAGCAGTACTTC. This gives the protein CASSLDRGGEQYF.

The gene calls are TRBV18 and TRBJ1-6; D gene unclear. The CDR3 runs 16 residues. Trimming took 2 bases from V and 0 from J, leaving 8 bases between them. CDR1 and CDR2 from the germline V gene are KGHSH and LQKENI. The CDR3 loop reads CASSPKESSYNSPLHF. Written as DNA, the CDR3 is TGTGCCAGCTCACCAAAGGAGAGCTCCTATAATTCACCCCTCCACTTT.

J is TRBJ1-5 and V is TRBV11-2; 11 nucleotides align to TRBD1. In germline, CDR1 is SGHAT, CDR2 FQNNGV. The CDR3 sequence is 16 residues long. V was clipped by 5 bases and J by 1 base; unmatched bases: 4. The CDR3 here is CASSLGTGGSNQPQHF. The DNA for the CDR3 is TGTGCCAGCAGCCTTGGGACAGGGGGGAGCAATCAGCCCCAGCATTTT.